The T cell receptor beta chain under discussion was sequenced for a study of Ad26.COV2.S vaccination and SARS-CoV-2 variants. Study details: Ad26.COV2.S was injected intramuscularly once or twice, 56 days apart.

The data were produced by immunoSEQ multiplex PCR, yet TCRdb's version contains in-frame clones alone and is incomplete. Of around 400,000 clones listed, roughly 90% are singletons. Findings of the study overall: Vaccinees reportedly had broad spike-specific CD8+ and CD4+ T cell responses. The study found higher spike-specific TCR breadth in vaccine than placebo recipients.

Treatment defined: some 20 received Ad26.COV2.S at low or high dose, single or two shots; about 5 received placebo; per-sample allocation not given. Sampling occurred on day 63 after the first vaccine or placebo injection. The CDR3 is made up of 14 amino acids. Germline-derived CDR1 and CDR2 are MGHRA and YSYEKL. After removal of 2 bases from V and 3 bases from J, the junction contained 2 bases not matched to a gene. Points on this clone: What it binds is unknown.

The chain has TRBV4-1 and TRBJ1-2, with TRBD1 identical over 8 bases. The sequence derives from a person aged 18-65 years who received the Ad26.COV2.S COVID-19 vaccine or a placebo. This sample comprised peripheral blood, obtained in a trial of Ad26.COV2.S vaccine versus placebo. CDR3 residues: CASSQTTGDYGYTF. CDR3 nucleotides: TGCGCCAGCAGCCAAACGACAGGGGACTATGGCTACACCTTC.